The 10 T cell receptor beta chains presented below share a single source sample, sequenced in a study of molecular identifiers for immune sequencing clone quantification. TCRdb recomputed calls from the PCR reads with MiXCR, one row per CDR3 protein. The sample has approximately 550,000 distinct CDR3 sequences, roughly 23% seen once. Sequencing was performed on naive CD8+ T cells from blood, with Jurkat cell RNA spiked in. The subset was: FACS-sorted CD8+CD4-CCR7+CD45RA+ naive T cells. The receptors originated from a human donor in good health. Some libraries in this study had Jurkat cell RNA spiked in.

This clonotype occurred many times. The chain employs TRBV14 and TRBJ2-5; possibly TRBD1 or TRBD2 for D (5 bases each). Germline V gives CDR1 SGHDN, CDR2 FVKESK. The CDR3 is 15 residues long. Deletions cut 2 bases from V and 7 bases from J, with 17 bases between. The CDR3 DNA is TGTGCCAGCAGCCAATGGGACGGTGCCGCCGCGACCCAGTACTTC. As protein: CASSQWDGAAATQYF.

This clonotype was counted only a few times. The chain uses TRBV5-5 and TRBJ1-5; possibly TRBD1 for D (5 bases). Germline loops: CDR1 SGHKS, CDR2 YYEKEE (reference sequence). V lost 4 bases to trimming and J lost 0 bases, with 11 bases between them. This CDR3 comprises 15 residues. CDR3 loop: CASSPRGHSNQPQHF. The CDR3, as DNA: TGTGCCAGCAGCCCGCGCGGACATAGCAATCAGCCCCAGCATTTT.

This chain links TRBV7-9 with TRBJ2-5; D is possibly TRBD2 (6 bases). The CDR3 spans 15 residues. From germline, CDR1 is SEHNR and CDR2 FQNEAQ (reference sequence). Trimming took 1 base from V and 3 from J, leaving 12 bases between them. CDR3 residues: CASSLVGGPKETQYF. In DNA, the CDR3 is TGTGCCAGCAGCTTAGTAGGAGGGCCGAAAGAGACCCAGTACTTC.

The chain has TRBV6-2 or TRBV6-3 and TRBJ2-7; 8 nucleotides align to TRBD1. The CDR3 has 14 amino acids. Germline V gene sequence: CDR1 MNHEY, CDR2 SVGEGT. Trimming took 5 bases from V and 2 from J; bases not matched to a gene: 5. The CDR3 bases are TGTGCCAGCAGTCCCAACAGGGGGACCTACGAGCAGTACTTC. Its translation is CASSPNRGTYEQYF.

With regard to this clonotype: Possible read error: a much larger clone is one base away. The chain combines TRBV27 with TRBJ2-2; the D gene is possibly TRBD2 (5 bases). Per germline, CDR1 MNHEY and CDR2 SMNVEV (reference sequence). The CDR3 contains 14 residues. DNA of the CDR3: TGTGCCAGCAGTTTGAGAGAGGGCACCGGGGAGCCGTTTTTT. It codes for CASSLREGTGEPFF.

This clonotype was recorded many times. The V call is TRBV12-3 or TRBV12-4, the J call TRBJ2-3; a weak D match, TRBD2 (5 bases). The germline V and J ends were trimmed by 7 bases and 2 bases, with 10 bases remaining between them. The CDR3 has 13 amino acids. CDR3 amino acids: CASTPEATDTQYF. DNA of the CDR3: TGTGCCAGCACCCCGGAGGCCACAGATACGCAGTATTTT.

This clonotype showed up many times. This chain uses TRBV28 with TRBJ2-3; 9 bases are a match to TRBD2. Germline CDR1 and CDR2: MDHEN and SYDVKM. This CDR3 spans 15 amino acids. Trimming at V came to 3 bases and at J to 6 bases, leaving 7 bases not matched to a gene. The CDR3 loop reads CASSFIGTSFDTQYF. DNA of the CDR3: TGTGCCAGCAGTTTTATAGGGACTAGCTTTGATACGCAGTATTTT.

As regards this clonotype: A much bigger clone sits one base away, suggesting this may be a read error. The chain is built from TRBV19 and TRBJ2-5; no definite D call. Germline V gene data show CDR1 as LNHDA and CDR2 as SQIVND (reference sequence). CDR3 length: 14 amino acids. Trimming took off 8 bases at V and 7 bases at J, with 20 bases between the two ends. In nucleotides, the CDR3 is TGTGCCAGTGGTGCCGGATCTGCCCTGGCGACCCAGTACTTC. Its protein is CASGAGSALATQYF.

This clonotype occurred many times. CDR3: CASSFLSGNIYEQYF. In nucleotides, the CDR3 is TGCGCCAGCAGCTTCCTTAGCGGGAATATCTACGAGCAGTACTTC. V gene TRBV5-1 combines with J gene TRBJ2-7; 8 nucleotides align to TRBD2. CDR1 and CDR2 (germline): SGHRS, YFSETQ. The CDR3 sequence is 15 residues long. After removal of 2 bases from V and 3 bases from J, the junction contained 7 bases not matched to a gene.

Comments on this clonotype: Just one base apart from a much larger clone, this may be a read error. J is TRBJ1-4 and V is TRBV6-5, with 7 bases identical to TRBD1. This CDR3 region has 15 residues. V was pared by 5 bases and J by 10 bases, with 13 bases of the junction left unmatched. The V gene's germline CDR1 is MNHEY and CDR2 SVGAGI. The CDR3 nucleotides are TGTGCCAGCAGTGGGTACACAGGGGCGGGTGTAAAACTGTTTTTT. Its protein product is CASSGYTGAGVKLFF.